Listed below are T cell receptor beta chains from one sample, sequenced in a study of T-cell reconstitution after alpha-beta-depleted transplantation in children. TCRdb ran MiXCR on the PCR reads and lists one entry per CDR3 protein. The sample gives roughly 500,000 distinct CDR3 sequences, under 12% of which show up once; around 2% is in the top ten. The sample in question was PBMCs, obtained before TCRalphabeta/CD19-depleted stem cell transplant. These TCRs come from a child aged 2 to 10 with inherited bone marrow failure, due to receive a stem cell transplant. The CDR3 runs from the conserved cysteine through the conserved F or W. D genes are given only for firm matches. Clone size is shown for a subset of rows, as once, few, many or a class of expanded clone.

V gene	D gene	J gene	clone size	CDR3 DNA	CDR3 protein
TRBV7-2	.	TRBJ2-7	many	TGTGCCAGCAGCATACAAAACTACGAGCAGTACTTC	CASSIQNYEQYF
TRBV11-1	.	TRBJ2-7	.	TGTGCCAGCCGCTTGGAGGTCTACGAGCAGTACTTC	CASRLEVYEQYF
TRBV12-3/TRBV12-4	.	TRBJ1-1	many	TGTGCCAGCAGTTTAGCGAAAATCGACACTGAAGCTTTCTTT	CASSLAKIDTEAFF
TRBV28	.	TRBJ2-7	many	TGTGCCACTCTCTCGAGGGGCTCTATCTACGAGCAGTACTTC	CATLSRGSIYEQYF
TRBV7-6	TRBD2	TRBJ2-1	.	TGTGCCAGCAGCTTAGTAGCGGGAGGGGGGGGTGAGCAGTTCTTC	CASSLVAGGGGEQFF
TRBV6-2/TRBV6-3	TRBD2	TRBJ2-7	.	TGTGCCAGCAGTTACTCAGCGGGAGCCCTATACGAGCAGTACTTC	CASSYSAGALYEQYF
TRBV4-3	.	TRBJ2-7	many	TGCGCCAGCAGCCTTCGACAAGAGGGAACGCAGTACTTC	CASSLRQEGTQYF
TRBV20-1	TRBD2	TRBJ2-1	many	TGCAGTGCGAGGGGGCTAGCGGGATTGTATGAGCAGTTCTTC	CSARGLAGLYEQFF
TRBV7-2	.	TRBJ2-5	many	TGTGCCAGCAGCAGCTTCGGGGGGACCCAGTACTTC	CASSSFGGTQYF
TRBV12-3/TRBV12-4	.	TRBJ2-5	many	TGTGCCAGCAGTTCGACTAGTAAGGCCCAAGAGACCCAGTACTTC	CASSSTSKAQETQYF
TRBV2	.	TRBJ2-1	many	TGTGCCAGCAGCGACAGGACAGAAAACTTCTACAATGAGCAGTTCTTC	CASSDRTENFYNEQFF
TRBV5-1	.	TRBJ2-5	many	TGCGCCAGCAGCTTGGCCCCGGGAGTGGGAGAGACCCAGTACTTC	CASSLAPGVGETQYF
TRBV12-3/TRBV12-4	.	TRBJ2-1	many	TGTGCCAGCAGTTTAGGGCCTAGCGGAGGGGGAAGCGAGCAGTTCTTC	CASSLGPSGGGSEQFF
TRBV4-3	TRBD2	TRBJ2-3	few	TGCGCCAGCAGCCAAGAAGCTAGCGGGAGAAGGGGGGATACGCAGTATTTT	CASSQEASGRRGDTQYF
TRBV19	TRBD2	TRBJ2-3	.	TGTGCCAGTAGTACGGGACTAGCGGTTAGCACAGATACGCAGTATTTT	CASSTGLAVSTDTQYF
TRBV20-1	TRBD1	TRBJ1-5	many	TGCAGTGCTGGGGACAGCTACAATCAGCCCCAGCATTTT	CSAGDSYNQPQHF
TRBV4-2	.	TRBJ2-1	.	TGTGCCAGCAGCCAAGACCCCGGGGCTTCCTACAATGAGCAGTTCTTC	CASSQDPGASYNEQFF